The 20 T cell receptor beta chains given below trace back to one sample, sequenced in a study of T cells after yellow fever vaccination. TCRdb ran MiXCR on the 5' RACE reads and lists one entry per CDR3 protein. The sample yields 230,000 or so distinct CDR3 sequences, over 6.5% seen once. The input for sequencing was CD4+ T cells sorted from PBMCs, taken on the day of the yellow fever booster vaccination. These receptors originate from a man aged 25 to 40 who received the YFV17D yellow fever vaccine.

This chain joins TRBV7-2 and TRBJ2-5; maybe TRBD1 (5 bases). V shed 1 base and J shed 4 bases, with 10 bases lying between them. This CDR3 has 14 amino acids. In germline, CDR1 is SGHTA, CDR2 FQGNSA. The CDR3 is CASSLGGKRETQYF. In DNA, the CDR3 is TGTGCCAGCAGCTTAGGGGGCAAAAGAGAGACCCAGTACTTC.

CDR3: CSAWDSQGGYTF. Here the CDR3 DNA reads TGCAGTGCATGGGACAGTCAGGGTGGCTACACCTTC. The chain employs TRBV20-1 and TRBJ1-2; 7 nucleotides match TRBD1. CDR3 size: 12 residues. CDR1 and CDR2 (germline): DFQATT, SNEGSKA (reference sequence). With 6 bases clipped from V and 7 bases from J, the junction kept 8 bases outside the gene matches.

In nucleotides, the CDR3 is TGTGCCAGCAGACTCGGCGGACAGGATTACTTTAACACCGGGGAGCTGTTTTTT. This sequence encodes CASRLGGQDYFNTGELFF. The V call is TRBV12-3 or TRBV12-4, the J call TRBJ2-2, with 7 bases matching TRBD1. The CDR3 has 18 amino acids. With V trimmed by 6 bases and J by 2 bases, 15 bases remained unmatched.

CDR3 region: CSARMGSGNSDEQFF. The CDR3 DNA sequence: TGCAGTGCCAGAATGGGTAGCGGGAATAGTGATGAGCAGTTCTTC. The V and J genes are TRBV20-1 and TRBJ2-1, with 8 positions matching TRBD2. The CDR3 is 15 residues long. Germline lookup yields CDR1 DFQATT and CDR2 SNEGSKA (reference sequence). V shed 6 bases and J 8 bases; nucleotides not matched to a gene: 15.

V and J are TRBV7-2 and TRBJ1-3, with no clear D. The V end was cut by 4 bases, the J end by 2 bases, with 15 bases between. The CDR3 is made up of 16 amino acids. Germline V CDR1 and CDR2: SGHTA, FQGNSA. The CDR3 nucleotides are TGTGCCAGCAGCTACTCCCAGACAACCGCTGGAAACACCATATATTTT. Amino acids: CASSYSQTTAGNTIYF.

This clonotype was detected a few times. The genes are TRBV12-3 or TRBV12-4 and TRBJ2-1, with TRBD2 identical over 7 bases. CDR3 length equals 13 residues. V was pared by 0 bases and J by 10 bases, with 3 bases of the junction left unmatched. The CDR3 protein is CASSLAAGVEQFF. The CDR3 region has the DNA TGTGCCAGCAGTTTAGCGGCGGGGGTAGAGCAGTTCTTC.

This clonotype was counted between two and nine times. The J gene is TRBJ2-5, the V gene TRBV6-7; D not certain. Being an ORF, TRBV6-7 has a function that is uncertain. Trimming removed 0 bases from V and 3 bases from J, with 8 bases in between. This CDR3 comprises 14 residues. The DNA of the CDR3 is TGTGCCAGCAGTTACTCACAAAGGGAAGAGACCCAGTACTTC. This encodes CASSYSQREETQYF.

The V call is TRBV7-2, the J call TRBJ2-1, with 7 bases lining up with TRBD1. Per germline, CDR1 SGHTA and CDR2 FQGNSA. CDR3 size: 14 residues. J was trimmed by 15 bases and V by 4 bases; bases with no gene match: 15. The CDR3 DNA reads TGTGCCAGCAGCTCCCAGTCGTGGGACAGAATTCCGTTCTTC. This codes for CASSSQSWDRIPFF.

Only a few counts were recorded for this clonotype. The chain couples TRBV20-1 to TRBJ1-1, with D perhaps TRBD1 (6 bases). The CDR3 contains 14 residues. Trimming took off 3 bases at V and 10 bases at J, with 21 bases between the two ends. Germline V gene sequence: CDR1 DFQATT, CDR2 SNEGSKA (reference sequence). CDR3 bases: TGCAGTGCTAGTTCCGAACGCAGGGGCACAAGAGCTTTCTTT. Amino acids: CSASSERRGTRAFF.

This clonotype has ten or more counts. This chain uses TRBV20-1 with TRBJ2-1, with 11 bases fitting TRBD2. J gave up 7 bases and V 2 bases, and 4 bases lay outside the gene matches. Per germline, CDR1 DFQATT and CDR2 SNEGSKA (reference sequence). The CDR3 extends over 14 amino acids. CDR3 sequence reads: CSARPSGRLNEQFF. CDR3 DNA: TGCAGTGCTAGACCTAGCGGGAGGCTGAATGAGCAGTTCTTC.

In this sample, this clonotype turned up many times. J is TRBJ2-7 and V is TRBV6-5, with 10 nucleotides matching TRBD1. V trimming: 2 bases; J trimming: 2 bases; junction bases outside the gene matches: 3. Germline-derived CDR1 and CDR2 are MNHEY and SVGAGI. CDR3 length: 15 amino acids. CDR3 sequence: CASSYRDRGTYEQYF. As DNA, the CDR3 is TGTGCCAGCAGTTACCGGGACAGGGGAACCTACGAGCAGTACTTC.

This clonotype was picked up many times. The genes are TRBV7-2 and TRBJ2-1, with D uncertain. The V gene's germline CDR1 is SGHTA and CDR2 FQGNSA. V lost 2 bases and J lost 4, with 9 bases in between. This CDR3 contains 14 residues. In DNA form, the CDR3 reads TGTGCCAGCAGCTTAAGCCTCCATTACAATGAGCAGTTCTTC. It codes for CASSLSLHYNEQFF.

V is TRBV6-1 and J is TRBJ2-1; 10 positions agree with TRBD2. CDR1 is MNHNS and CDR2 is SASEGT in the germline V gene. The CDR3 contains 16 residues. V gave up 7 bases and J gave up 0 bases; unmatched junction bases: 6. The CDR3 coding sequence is TGTGCCAGCACCCGATTAGCGGGAGGCTCCTACAATGAGCAGTTCTTC. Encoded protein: CASTRLAGGSYNEQFF.

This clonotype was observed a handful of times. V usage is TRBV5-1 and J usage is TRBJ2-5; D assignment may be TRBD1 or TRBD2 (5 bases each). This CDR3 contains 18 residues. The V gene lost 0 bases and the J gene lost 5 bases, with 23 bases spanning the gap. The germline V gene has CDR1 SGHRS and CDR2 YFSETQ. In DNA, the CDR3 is TGCGCCAGCAGCTTGGGTGCTTCCGGGACCACCCGTTCGGAGACCCAGTACTTC. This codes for CASSLGASGTTRSETQYF.

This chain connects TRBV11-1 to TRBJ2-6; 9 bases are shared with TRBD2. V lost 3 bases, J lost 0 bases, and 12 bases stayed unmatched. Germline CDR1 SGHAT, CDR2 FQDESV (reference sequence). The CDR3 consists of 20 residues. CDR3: CASSLVGPSGDYSGANVLTF. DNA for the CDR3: TGTGCCAGCAGCTTGGTGGGGCCTAGCGGGGATTACTCTGGGGCCAACGTCCTGACTTTC. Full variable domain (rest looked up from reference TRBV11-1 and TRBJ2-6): EAEVAQSPRYKITEKSQAVAFWCDPISGHATLYWYRQILGQGPELLVQFQDESVVDDSQLPKDRFSAERLKGVDSTLKIQPAELGDSAMYLCASSLVGPSGDYSGANVLTFGAGSRLTVL.

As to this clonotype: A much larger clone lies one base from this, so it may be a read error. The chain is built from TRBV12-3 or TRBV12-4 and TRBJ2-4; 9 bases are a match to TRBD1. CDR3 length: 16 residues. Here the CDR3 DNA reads TGTGCCAGCACCAAACAGGGGGCCTTAGCCATAAACATTCAGTACTTC. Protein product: CASTKQGALAINIQYF.

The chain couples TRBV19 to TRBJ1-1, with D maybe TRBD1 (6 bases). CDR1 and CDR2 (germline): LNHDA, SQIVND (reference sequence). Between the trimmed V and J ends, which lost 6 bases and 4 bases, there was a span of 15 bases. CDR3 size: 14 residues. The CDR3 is CASRTSGARTEAFF. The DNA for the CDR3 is TGTGCCAGTAGAACCTCAGGGGCTCGCACTGAAGCTTTCTTT.

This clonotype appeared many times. This CDR3 is CASSSLLTGRNTEAFF. Written as DNA, the CDR3 is TGTGCCAGTAGTAGTCTCCTGACAGGGAGGAACACTGAAGCTTTCTTT. This sequence joins TRBV19 and TRBJ1-1, with TRBD1 matching 7 bases. Trimming removed 4 bases from V and 1 base from J; junction bases left unmatched: 9. CDR1 and CDR2 from the germline V gene are LNHDA and SQIVND (reference sequence). The CDR3 length is 16 residues.

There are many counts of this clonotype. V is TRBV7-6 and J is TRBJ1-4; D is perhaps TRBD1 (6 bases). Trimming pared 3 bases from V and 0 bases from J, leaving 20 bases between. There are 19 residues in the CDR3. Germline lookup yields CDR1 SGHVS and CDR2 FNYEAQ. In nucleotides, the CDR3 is TGTGCCAGCAGCTTGTTAGCGGGAGGGGGACCCCCAACTAATGAAAAACTGTTTTTT. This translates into CASSLLAGGGPPTNEKLFF.

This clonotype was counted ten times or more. The DNA of the CDR3 is TGTGCCAGCAGGAGCCTCAATGAGCAGTTCTTC. Protein: CASRSLNEQFF. The chain links TRBV28 to TRBJ2-1, with D unresolved. Germline V CDR1 and CDR2: MDHEN, SYDVKM. The CDR3 totals 11 residues. The germline V and J ends were trimmed by 6 bases and 6 bases, with 6 bases remaining between them.